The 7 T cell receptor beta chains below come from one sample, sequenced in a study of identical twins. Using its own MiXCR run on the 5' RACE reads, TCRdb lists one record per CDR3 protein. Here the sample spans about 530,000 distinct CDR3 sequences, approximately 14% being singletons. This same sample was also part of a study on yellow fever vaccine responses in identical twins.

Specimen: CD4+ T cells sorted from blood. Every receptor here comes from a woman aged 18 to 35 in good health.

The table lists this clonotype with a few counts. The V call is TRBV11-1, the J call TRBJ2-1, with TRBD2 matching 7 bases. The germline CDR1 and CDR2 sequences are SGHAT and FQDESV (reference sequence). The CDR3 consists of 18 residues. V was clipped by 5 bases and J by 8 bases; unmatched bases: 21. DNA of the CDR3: TGTGCCAGCAGCGTAGTTTTACCGGGACTATCAGGATTGGATGAGCAGTTCTTC. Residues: CASSVVLPGLSGLDEQFF. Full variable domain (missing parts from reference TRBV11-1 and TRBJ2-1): EAEVAQSPRYKITEKSQAVAFWCDPISGHATLYWYRQILGQGPELLVQFQDESVVDDSQLPKDRFSAERLKGVDSTLKIQPAELGDSAMYLCASSVVLPGLSGLDEQFFGPGTRLTVL.

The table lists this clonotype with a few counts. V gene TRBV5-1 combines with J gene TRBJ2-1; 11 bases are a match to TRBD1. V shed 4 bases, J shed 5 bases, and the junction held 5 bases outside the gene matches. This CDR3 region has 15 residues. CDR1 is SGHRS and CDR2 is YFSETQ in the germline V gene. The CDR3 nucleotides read TGCGCCAGCAGCGTCCCGGGACAGGGGGACAATGAGCAGTTCTTC. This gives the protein CASSVPGQGDNEQFF.

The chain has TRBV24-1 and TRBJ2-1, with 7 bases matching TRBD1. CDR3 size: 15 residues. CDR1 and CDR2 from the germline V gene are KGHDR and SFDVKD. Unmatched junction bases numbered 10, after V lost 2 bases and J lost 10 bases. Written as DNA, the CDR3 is TGTGCCACCAGTGATTCCCTCCTGGACAGGACCGAGCAGTTCTTC. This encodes CATSDSLLDRTEQFF.

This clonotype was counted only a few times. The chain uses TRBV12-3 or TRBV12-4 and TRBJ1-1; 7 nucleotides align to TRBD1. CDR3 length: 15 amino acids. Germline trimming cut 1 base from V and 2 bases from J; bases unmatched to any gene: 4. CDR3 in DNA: TGTGCCAGCAGTTTAGGGACAGGCCCTAACACTGAAGCTTTCTTT. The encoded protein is CASSLGTGPNTEAFF.

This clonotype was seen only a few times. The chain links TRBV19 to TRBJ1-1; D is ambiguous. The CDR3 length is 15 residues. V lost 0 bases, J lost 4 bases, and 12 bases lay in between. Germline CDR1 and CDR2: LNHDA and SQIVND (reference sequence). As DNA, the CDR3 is TGTGCCAGTAGTATAGACTCTTCTAGCAGCACTGAAGCTTTCTTT. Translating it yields CASSIDSSSSTEAFF.

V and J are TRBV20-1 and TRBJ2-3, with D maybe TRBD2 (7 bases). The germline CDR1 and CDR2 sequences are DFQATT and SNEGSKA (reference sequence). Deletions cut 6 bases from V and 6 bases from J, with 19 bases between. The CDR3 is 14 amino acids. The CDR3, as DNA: TGCAGTGCCAACGACCGGGGGGCTAGTGATACGCAGTATTTT. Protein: CSANDRGASDTQYF.

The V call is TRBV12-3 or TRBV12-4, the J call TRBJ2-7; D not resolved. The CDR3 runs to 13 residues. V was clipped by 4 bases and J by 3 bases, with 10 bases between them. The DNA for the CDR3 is TGTGCCAGCAGTTGGTCGGGCAACTACGAGCAGTACTTC. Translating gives CASSWSGNYEQYF.